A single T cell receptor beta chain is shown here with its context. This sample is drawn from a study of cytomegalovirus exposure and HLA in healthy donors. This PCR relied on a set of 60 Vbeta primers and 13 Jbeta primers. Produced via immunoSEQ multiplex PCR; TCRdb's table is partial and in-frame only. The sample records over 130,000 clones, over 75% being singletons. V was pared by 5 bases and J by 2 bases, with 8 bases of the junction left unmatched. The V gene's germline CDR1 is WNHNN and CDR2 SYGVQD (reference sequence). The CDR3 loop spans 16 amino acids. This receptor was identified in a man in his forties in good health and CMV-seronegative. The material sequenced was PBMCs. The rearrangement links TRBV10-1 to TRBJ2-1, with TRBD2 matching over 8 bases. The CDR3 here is CASSLGAGVAYNEQFF. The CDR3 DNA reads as TGCGCCAGCAGTTTGGGAGCGGGAGTGGCCTACAATGAGCAGTTCTTC.